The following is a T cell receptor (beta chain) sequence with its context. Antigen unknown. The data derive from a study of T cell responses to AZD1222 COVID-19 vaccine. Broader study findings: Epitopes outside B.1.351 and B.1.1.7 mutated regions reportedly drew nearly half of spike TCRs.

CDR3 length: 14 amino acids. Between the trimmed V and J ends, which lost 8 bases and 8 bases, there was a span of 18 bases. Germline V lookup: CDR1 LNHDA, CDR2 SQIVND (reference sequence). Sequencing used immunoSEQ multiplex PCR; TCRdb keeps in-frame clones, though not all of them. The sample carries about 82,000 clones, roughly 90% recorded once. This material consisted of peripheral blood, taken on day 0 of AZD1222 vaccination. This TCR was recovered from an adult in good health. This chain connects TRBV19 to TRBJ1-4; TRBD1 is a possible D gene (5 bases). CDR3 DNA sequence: TGTGCCAGTTCGGGGAGGGCAGGGTTGGAAAAACTGTTTTTT. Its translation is CASSGRAGLEKLFF.